The clone carrying this TCR beta chain has more than one count but fewer than ten. No antigen is known for it. The data stem from a study of T cell repertoires in cytomegalovirus infection. Study as a whole: Matching HLA type and CMV infection were both indicated by public TCR beta signatures.

V was shortened by 6 bases and J by 3 bases, with 18 bases between the two germline ends. Germline lookup yields CDR1 SNHLY and CDR2 FYNNEI. This CDR3 region has 15 residues. TCRdb called the reads again in MiXCR, with one record for every CDR3 protein. Of roughly 200,000 distinct CDR3 sequences listed, roughly 34% are singletons. The sequence was obtained from a human donor in good health (CMV status not recorded). Some clones in this sample may be carry-over from other donors' samples. This rearrangement joins TRBV2 to TRBJ2-7; no definite D call. The specimen was CD8+ T cells from cultured PBMCs, collected from culture after CMV antigen stimulation. This CDR3 is CASSKNPGSIYEQYF. CDR3 in DNA: TGTGCCAGCAGCAAAAATCCAGGTTCGATCTACGAGCAGTACTTC.